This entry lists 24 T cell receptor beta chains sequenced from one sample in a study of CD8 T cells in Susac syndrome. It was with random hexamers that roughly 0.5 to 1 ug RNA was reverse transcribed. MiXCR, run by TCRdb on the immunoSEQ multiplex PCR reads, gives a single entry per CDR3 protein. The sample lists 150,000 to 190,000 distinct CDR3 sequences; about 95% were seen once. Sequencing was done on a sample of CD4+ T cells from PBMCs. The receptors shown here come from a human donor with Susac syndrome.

The CDR3 nucleotides read TGTGCCAGCAGCCCGGTCGGTGGGGCGGGGACCGGGGAGCTGTTTTTT. Its translation is CASSPVGGAGTGELFF. The rearrangement joins TRBV7-3 to TRBJ2-2; D is possibly TRBD2 (6 bases). CDR1 and CDR2 (germline): SGHTA, FQGTGA. With 5 bases removed from V and 5 bases from J, the gap between germline ends came to 18 bases. CDR3 size: 16 residues.

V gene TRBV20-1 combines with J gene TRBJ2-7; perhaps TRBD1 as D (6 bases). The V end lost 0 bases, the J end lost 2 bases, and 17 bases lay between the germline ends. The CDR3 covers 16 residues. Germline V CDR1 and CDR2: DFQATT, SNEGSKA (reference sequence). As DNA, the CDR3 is TGCAGTGCTAGAGATCATGCCGGGACAAGGCCCTACGAGCAGTACTTC. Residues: CSARDHAGTRPYEQYF.

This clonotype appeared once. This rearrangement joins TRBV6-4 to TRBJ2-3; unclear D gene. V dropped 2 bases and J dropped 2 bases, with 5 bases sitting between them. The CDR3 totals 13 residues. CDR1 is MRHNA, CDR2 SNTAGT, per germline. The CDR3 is CASSDGATDTQYF. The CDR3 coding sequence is TGTGCCAGCAGTGACGGTGCCACAGATACGCAGTATTTT.

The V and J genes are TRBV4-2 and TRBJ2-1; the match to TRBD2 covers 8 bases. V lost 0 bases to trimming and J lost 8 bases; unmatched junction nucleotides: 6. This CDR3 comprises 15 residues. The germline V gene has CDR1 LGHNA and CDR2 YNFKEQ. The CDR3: CASSQEAGALYEQFF. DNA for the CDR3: TGTGCCAGCAGCCAAGAAGCGGGGGCTCTATATGAGCAGTTCTTC.

The CDR3 DNA follows: TGCAGCGTTGACTCCAGACAGGGCGGGGAAGCTTTCTTT. As protein: CSVDSRQGGEAFF. J is TRBJ1-1 and V is TRBV29-1, with 7 bases fitting TRBD1. CDR1 and CDR2 from the germline V gene are SQVTM and ANQGSEA. With V trimmed by 3 bases and J by 8 bases, 9 bases remained unmatched. There are 13 residues in the CDR3.

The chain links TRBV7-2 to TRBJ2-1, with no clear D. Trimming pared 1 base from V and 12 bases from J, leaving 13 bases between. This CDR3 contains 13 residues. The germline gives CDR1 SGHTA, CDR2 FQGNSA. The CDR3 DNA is TGTGCCAGCAGCTTAGGACCCCCGACGGGGCAGTTCTTC. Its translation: CASSLGPPTGQFF.

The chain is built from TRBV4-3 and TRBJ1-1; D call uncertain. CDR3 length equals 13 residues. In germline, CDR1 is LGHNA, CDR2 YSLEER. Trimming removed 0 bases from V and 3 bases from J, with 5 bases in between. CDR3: CASSQDLYTEAFF. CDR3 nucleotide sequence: TGCGCCAGCAGCCAAGATCTCTACACTGAAGCTTTCTTT.

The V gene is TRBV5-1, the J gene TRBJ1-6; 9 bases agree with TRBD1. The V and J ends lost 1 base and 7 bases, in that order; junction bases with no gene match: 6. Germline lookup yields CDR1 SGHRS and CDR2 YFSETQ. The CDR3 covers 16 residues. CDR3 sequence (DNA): TGCGCCAGCAGCTTGATTCCGGGACAGGGAAATTCACCCCTCCACTTT. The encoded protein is CASSLIPGQGNSPLHF. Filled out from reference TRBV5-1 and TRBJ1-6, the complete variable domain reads KAGVTQTPRYLIKTRGQQVTLSCSPISGHRSVSWYQQTPGQGLQFLFEYFSETQRNKGNFPGRFSGRQFSNSRSEMNVSTLELGDSALYLCASSLIPGQGNSPLHFGNGTRLTVT.

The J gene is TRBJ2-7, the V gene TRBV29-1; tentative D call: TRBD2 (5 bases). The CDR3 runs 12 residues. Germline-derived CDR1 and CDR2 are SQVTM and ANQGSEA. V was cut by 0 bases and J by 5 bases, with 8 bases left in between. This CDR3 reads CSVEDRGNEQYF. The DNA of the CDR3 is TGCAGCGTTGAAGATCGGGGAAACGAGCAGTACTTC.

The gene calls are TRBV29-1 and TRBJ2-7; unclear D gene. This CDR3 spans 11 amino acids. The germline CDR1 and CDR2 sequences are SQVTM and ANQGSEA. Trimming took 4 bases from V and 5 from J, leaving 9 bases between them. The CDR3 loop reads CSVVPPNEQYF. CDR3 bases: TGCAGCGTTGTTCCCCCAAACGAGCAGTACTTC.

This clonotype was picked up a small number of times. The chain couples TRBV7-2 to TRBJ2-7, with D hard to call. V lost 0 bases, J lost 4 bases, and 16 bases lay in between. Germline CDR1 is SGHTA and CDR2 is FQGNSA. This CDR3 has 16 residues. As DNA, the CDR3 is TGTGCCAGCAGCTTAGCGCCTAGTACCGGGTTATACGAGCAGTACTTC. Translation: CASSLAPSTGLYEQYF.

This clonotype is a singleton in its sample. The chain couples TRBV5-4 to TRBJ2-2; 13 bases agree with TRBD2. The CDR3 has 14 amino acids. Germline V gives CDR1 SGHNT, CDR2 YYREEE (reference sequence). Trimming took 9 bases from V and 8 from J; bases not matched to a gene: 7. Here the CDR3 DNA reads TGTGCCACCCGACTAGCGGGGGGCCCAGGGGAGCTGTTTTTT. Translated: CATRLAGGPGELFF.

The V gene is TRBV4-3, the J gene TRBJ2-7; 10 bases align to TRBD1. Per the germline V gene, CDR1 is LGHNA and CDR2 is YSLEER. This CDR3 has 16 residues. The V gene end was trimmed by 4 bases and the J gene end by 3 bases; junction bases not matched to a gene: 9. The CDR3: CASSPGGRTGGYEQYF. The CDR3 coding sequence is TGCGCCAGCAGCCCGGGCGGGAGGACAGGGGGCTACGAGCAGTACTTC.

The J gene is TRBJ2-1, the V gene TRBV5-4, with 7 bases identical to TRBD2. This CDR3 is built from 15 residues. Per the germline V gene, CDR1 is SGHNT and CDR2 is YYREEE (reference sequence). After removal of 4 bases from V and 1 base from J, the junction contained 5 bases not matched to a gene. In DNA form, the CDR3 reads TGTGCCAGCAGCGGAGGACTAGGATCCTACAATGAGCAGTTCTTC. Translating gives CASSGGLGSYNEQFF. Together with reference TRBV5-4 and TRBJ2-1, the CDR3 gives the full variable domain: ETGVTQSPTHLIKTRGQQVTLRCSSQSGHNTVSWYQQALGQGPQFIFQYYREEENGRGNFPPRFSGLQFPNYSSELNVNALELDDSALYLCASSGGLGSYNEQFFGPGTRLTVL.

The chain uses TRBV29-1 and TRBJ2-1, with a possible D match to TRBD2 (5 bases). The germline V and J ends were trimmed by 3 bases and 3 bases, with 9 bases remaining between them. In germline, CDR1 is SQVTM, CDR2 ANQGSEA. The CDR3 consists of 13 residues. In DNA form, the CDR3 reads TGCAGCGTTGATATCGGGAACTACAATGAGCAGTTCTTC. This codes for CSVDIGNYNEQFF.

CDR3 region: CATSDRSRGYGYTF. Here the CDR3 DNA reads TGTGCCACCAGTGACCGTTCCAGGGGCTATGGCTACACCTTC. This chain connects TRBV24-1 to TRBJ1-2, with TRBD1 as a possible D gene (6 bases). The germline V gene has CDR1 KGHDR and CDR2 SFDVKD. V was pared by 4 bases and J by 4 bases, with 12 bases between. This CDR3 is 14 amino acids long.

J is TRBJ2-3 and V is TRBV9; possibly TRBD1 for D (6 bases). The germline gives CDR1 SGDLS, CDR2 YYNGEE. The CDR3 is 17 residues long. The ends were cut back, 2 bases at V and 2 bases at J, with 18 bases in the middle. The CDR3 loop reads CASSVRTAGRTTDTQYF. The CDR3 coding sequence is TGTGCCAGCAGCGTCCGGACAGCCGGAAGGACCACAGATACGCAGTATTTT.

The CDR3 region is CASSQGGGRETQYF. As DNA, the CDR3 is TGTGCCAGCAGCCAAGGGGGGGGTCGGGAGACCCAGTACTTC. The rearrangement uses TRBV7-3 and TRBJ2-5; tentatively, D is TRBD2 (7 bases). V lost 5 bases and J lost 5, with 15 bases in between. Per the germline V gene, CDR1 is SGHTA and CDR2 is FQGTGA. The length of the CDR3 is 14 residues.

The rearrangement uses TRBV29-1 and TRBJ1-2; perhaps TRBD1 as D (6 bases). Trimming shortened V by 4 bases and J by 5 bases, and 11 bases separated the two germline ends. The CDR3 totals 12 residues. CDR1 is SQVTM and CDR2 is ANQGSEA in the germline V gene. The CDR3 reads CSVVTGTYGYTF. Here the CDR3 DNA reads TGCAGCGTTGTAACAGGGACATATGGCTACACCTTC.

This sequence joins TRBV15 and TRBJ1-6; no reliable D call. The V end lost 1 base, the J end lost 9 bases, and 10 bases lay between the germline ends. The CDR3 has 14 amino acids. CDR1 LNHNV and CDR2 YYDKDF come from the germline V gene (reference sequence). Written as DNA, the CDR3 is TGTGCCACCAGCAGAGGTGGCTGGGGTTCACCCCTCCACTTT. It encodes CATSRGGWGSPLHF.

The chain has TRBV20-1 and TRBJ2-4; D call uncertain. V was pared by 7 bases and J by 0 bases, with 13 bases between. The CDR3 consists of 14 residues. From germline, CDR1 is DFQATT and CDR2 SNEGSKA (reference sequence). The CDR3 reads CSVTDPIAKNIQYF. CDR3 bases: TGCAGTGTTACAGACCCCATAGCCAAAAACATTCAGTACTTC.

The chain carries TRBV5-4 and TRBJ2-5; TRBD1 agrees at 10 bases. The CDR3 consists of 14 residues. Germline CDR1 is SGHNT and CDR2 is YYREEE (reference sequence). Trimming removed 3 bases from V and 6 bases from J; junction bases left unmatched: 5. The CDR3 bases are TGTGCCAGCAGCTCGACGGACAGGGGGAAGACCCAGTACTTC. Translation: CASSSTDRGKTQYF.

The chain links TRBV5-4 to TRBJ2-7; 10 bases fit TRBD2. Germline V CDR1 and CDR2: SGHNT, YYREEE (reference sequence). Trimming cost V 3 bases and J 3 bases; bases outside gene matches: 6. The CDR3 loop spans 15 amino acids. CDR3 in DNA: TGTGCCAGCAGCTATGAGCGGGGGGGAAACTACGAGCAGTACTTC. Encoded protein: CASSYERGGNYEQYF.

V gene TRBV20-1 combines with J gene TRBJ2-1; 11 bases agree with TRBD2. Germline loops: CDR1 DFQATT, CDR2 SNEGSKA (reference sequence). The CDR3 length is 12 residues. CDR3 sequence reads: CSGLAVHNEQFF. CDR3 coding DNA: TGCTCGGGACTAGCGGTACACAATGAGCAGTTCTTC.